A selection of T cell receptor beta chains follows, all from one sample in a study of cytomegalovirus exposure and HLA in healthy donors. This table comes from immunoSEQ multiplex PCR, and its TCRdb copy is limited to in-frame clones, with some not included. Here the sample spans about 160,000 clones, about 80% being singletons. The sequenced sample consisted of PBMCs. The receptors here all came from a man younger than 35 in good health and CMV-seropositive. Each CDR3 is given without its conserved first and last residue. Each record gives: CDR3 protein, V gene, clone size. Rows may omit the clone size; those that give it use once, few, many or a size class.

CDR3 protein: ATSREIRDRELYGYT
V gene: TRBV15
clone size: -

CDR3 protein: ASSRTGAETQY
V gene: TRBV6-5
clone size: few

CDR3 protein: ASSNVAESSYEQY
V gene: TRBV5-4
clone size: -

CDR3 protein: ASSPRVTSGRTEQF
V gene: TRBV4-1
clone size: -

CDR3 protein: ASSSLAGPYNEQF
V gene: TRBV6-5
clone size: -

CDR3 protein: ASSVGRRGWTGELF
V gene: TRBV9
clone size: few

CDR3 protein: ASSPPGQRGNTIY
V gene: TRBV18
clone size: -

CDR3 protein: ASSSRGSAEAF
V gene: TRBV27
clone size: -

CDR3 protein: ASSLGRITYEQY
V gene: TRBV7-2
clone size: once

CDR3 protein: ASSFRLAGGEQY
V gene: TRBV9
clone size: -

CDR3 protein: AWSAPGGGRSYEQY
V gene: TRBV30
clone size: once

CDR3 protein: ASSLGGIAGTNTGELF
V gene: TRBV7-3
clone size: -

CDR3 protein: AWSRSDSAIYNEQF
V gene: TRBV30
clone size: once

CDR3 protein: ASRARDRAYEQY
V gene: TRBV6-6
clone size: -

CDR3 protein: ASSLTSGGRTDTQY
V gene: TRBV11-2
clone size: -

CDR3 protein: ASSLGDRASLGYGYT
V gene: TRBV11-2
clone size: -

CDR3 protein: ARSLALCRPGQGNEQF
V gene: TRBV7-5
clone size: -

CDR3 protein: ASSPSGRATLKQF
V gene: TRBV27
clone size: -

CDR3 protein: ASSGDRGITEAF
V gene: TRBV6-1
clone size: -

CDR3 protein: ASSQMAGVDSPLH
V gene: TRBV4-3
clone size: -

CDR3 protein: ASSLLRFRGEQF
V gene: TRBV5-6
clone size: -

CDR3 protein: ASSGQGARETQY
V gene: TRBV6-5
clone size: -

CDR3 protein: AWTRQGNNEQF
V gene: TRBV30
clone size: -

CDR3 protein: ASSPTADEKLF
V gene: TRBV6-1
clone size: -

CDR3 protein: ASSIVYPVSGGDEQY
V gene: TRBV19
clone size: -

CDR3 protein: ASTDIRAEQF
V gene: TRBV27
clone size: -

CDR3 protein: ASSARQGEETQY
V gene: TRBV5-4
clone size: -

CDR3 protein: ASSLSGTGRSDTQY
V gene: TRBV5-5
clone size: -

CDR3 protein: ASSVDTEETQY
V gene: TRBV11-3
clone size: -

CDR3 protein: ASSIPEYGYT
V gene: TRBV19
clone size: -

CDR3 protein: ASSRTSGASSTDTQY
V gene: TRBV2
clone size: -